This T cell receptor (beta chain) stems from a study of healthy donors' naive CD4 and CD8 T cells (dated by TCRdb to between 2015 and 2016). Study-level background: The donors were selected to cover three age groups of six people each (20-25, 40-50 and 60-70 years), had a mean age of roughly 43, and were half female. For TCR alpha, a new primer set covering all functional IMGT alpha gene variants was designed, and the rest of the protocol matched the beta-chain workflow. The study sequenced rearranged TCR alpha and beta chains from naive CD4+ and CD8+ T cells to test how TCR variation relates to lineage commitment. Peripheral blood mononuclear cells were obtained from approximately 19 unrelated, healthy individuals. The donors were HLA-typed by sequencing at HLA-A, -B, -C, -DRB1, -DQB1 and -DPB1, using the SBTexcellerator protocol, an ABI3130xl analyzer and SBTengine software.

About this clonotype: It has no known antigen specificity. It has no much larger one-base neighbor in the sample; base qualities were not kept.

Findings and caveats that apply to the study as a whole: In both chains, CD4+ lineage was linked to a positively charged CDR3, whereas CD8+ lineage was linked to a negatively charged CDR3. Alpha and beta chains were sequenced in bulk and could not be paired, so combined chain effects were not evaluated. Taken together, V genes, J genes and CDR3 charge appeared to account for about 12% of the variance in CD4/CD8 propensity, acting in a largely additive way. The study did not directly address whether homeostatic proliferation of naive T cells might have biased the repertoire. Bias between naive CD4+ and CD8+ cells was reportedly observed for most V and J gene segments, consistently across donors and independently of HLA genotype.

The CDR3 starts with the cysteine, ends with the phenylalanine, and has 14 residues. The retained sequence is limited to the CDR3, 42 bases, with the frame set at the first base. V loses 6 bases at its end and J loses 4 bases; junction bases beyond the gene matches: 8. CDR1 and CDR2, per the germline V gene, are MNHNS and SASEGT. For sequencing, a 454 GS FLX Titanium was employed. A previously published linear amplification protocol was used to build TCR libraries from around 470 ng of total RNA. The sequencing itself ran on the Roche/454 Genome Sequencer using Titanium chemistry. The study's own analysis went as follows. Under 90,000 rearranged TCR alpha transcripts were sequenced from about 5 of the healthy donors. Duplicate transcripts were removed, and unique TCR clonotypes were defined by the CDR3 junction according to IMGT nomenclature. Using logistic regression in R 2.13.0, the researchers modeled CD4 versus CD8 status as a function of V and J genes, with an adjustment for donor effects and a Bonferroni correction for multiple testing. TCRdb took the public reads, trimmed them with fastp at Q25, ran MiXCR for clone calling and kept in-frame beta chains. For every CDR3 protein sequence, its rows merge into one entry that carries the most common genes and DNA. The authors' filters were not applied to this entry. Counted in this sample were about 180,000 distinct CDR3 sequences; nearly 75% of them appeared once. The ten most abundant clones make up roughly 2.4% of the sample.

Cells with a CD4+CD8-CD45RO-CD45RA+ profile were isolated by FACS and defined as naive CD4+ T cells, and those with a CD8+CD4-CD45RA+CD27bright profile were defined as naive CD8+ T cells. Sorting used antibodies against CD4 (RPA-T4), CD8 (SK1), CD27 (O323), CD45RA (HI100) and CD45RO (UCHL1). The sequence is built from TRBV6-1 and TRBJ2-5, with 7 bases aligning to TRBD1. The sequencing input was naive CD4+ and CD8+ T cells sorted from blood, pooled from several donors. The cell subset or site label for this specimen denotes: FACS-sorted naive CD4+ (CD45RO-CD45RA+) and naive CD8+ (CD45RA+CD27bright) T cells. The clonotype comes from a pool of human donors in good health; the sample pools cells from several healthy donors. The encoded CDR3 is CASSTDRAGETQYF. The DNA is TGTGCCAGCAGCACTGACAGGGCAGGAGAGACCCAGTACTTC.